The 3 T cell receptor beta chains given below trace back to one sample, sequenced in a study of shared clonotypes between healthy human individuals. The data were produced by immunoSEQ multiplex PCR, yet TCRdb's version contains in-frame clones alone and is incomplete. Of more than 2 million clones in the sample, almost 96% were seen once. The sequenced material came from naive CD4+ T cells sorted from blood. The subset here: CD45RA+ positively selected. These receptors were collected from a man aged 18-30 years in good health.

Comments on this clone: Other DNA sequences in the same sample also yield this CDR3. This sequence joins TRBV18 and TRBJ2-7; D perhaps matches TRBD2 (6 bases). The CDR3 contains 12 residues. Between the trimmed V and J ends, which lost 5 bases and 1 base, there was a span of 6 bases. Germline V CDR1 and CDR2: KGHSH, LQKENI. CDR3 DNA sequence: TGTGCCAGCTCAGGGGGGTCCTACGAGCAGTACTTC. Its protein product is CASSGGSYEQYF.

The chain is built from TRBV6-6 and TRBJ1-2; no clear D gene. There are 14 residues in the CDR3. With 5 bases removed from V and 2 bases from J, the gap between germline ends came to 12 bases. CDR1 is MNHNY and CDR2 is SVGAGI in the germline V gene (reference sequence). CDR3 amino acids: CASSRALGNYGYTF. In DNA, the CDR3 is TGTGCCAGCAGTAGGGCCCTCGGGAACTATGGCTACACCTTC.

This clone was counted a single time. The CDR3 reads CASSSQGISGNTIYF. The CDR3 bases are TGTGCCAGCAGCTCCCAGGGCATCTCTGGAAACACCATATATTTT. The chain combines TRBV9 with TRBJ1-3; TRBD1 might be the D (5 bases). Looked up from germline, CDR1 is SGDLS and CDR2 is YYNGEE. The CDR3 has 15 amino acids. The germline V and J ends were trimmed by 4 bases and 0 bases, with 11 bases remaining between them.